The 8 T cell receptor beta chains presented below share a single source sample, sequenced in a study of cytomegalovirus exposure and HLA in healthy donors. The PCR contained 60 Vbeta and 13 Jbeta primers. Sequencing used immunoSEQ multiplex PCR; TCRdb keeps in-frame clones, though not all of them. Of around 180,000 clones in the sample, more than 75% were seen once. Material: PBMCs. These TCRs come from a woman aged 45-60 years in good health and CMV-seronegative.

The chain employs TRBV13 and TRBJ1-2; D perhaps matches TRBD1 (5 bases). The germline gives CDR1 PRHDT, CDR2 FYEKMQ (reference sequence). Trimming removed 1 base at V and 1 base at J, with 16 bases between. The CDR3 sequence is 17 residues long. The CDR3 reads CASSLVRPGDGNYGYTF. The CDR3 region has the DNA TGTGCCAGCAGCTTAGTGAGGCCGGGGGACGGTAACTATGGCTACACCTTC.

This rearrangement joins TRBV19 to TRBJ2-2, with 7 positions matching TRBD1. This CDR3 has 17 residues. V shed 4 bases, J shed 0 bases, and the junction held 8 bases outside the gene matches. The germline CDR1 and CDR2 sequences are LNHDA and SQIVND (reference sequence). The CDR3 DNA is TGTGCCAGTAGTACCGACCACAGGGGCGCGAACACCGGGGAGCTGTTTTTT. It yields the protein CASSTDHRGANTGELFF.

This sequence joins TRBV2 and TRBJ2-7, with 12 bases that match TRBD2. Trimming removed 6 bases from V and 5 bases from J; junction bases left unmatched: 2. This CDR3 is 13 amino acids long. Germline assignment: CDR1 SNHLY and CDR2 FYNNEI. CDR3 sequence reads: CASRRLAGDEQYF. CDR3 DNA sequence: TGTGCCAGCAGGCGACTAGCGGGAGACGAGCAGTACTTC.

The chain joins TRBV7-9 to TRBJ1-1; D is uncertain. Germline V lookup: CDR1 SEHNR, CDR2 FQNEAQ (reference sequence). V lost 1 base and J 0 bases, leaving 9 bases between the germline ends. The CDR3 is made up of 15 amino acids. Here the CDR3 reads CASSLGEWVNTEAFF. The CDR3 bases are TGTGCCAGCAGCTTAGGGGAGTGGGTGAACACTGAAGCTTTCTTT.

CDR3 loop: CASSPEGAGVFVQPQHF. CDR3 in DNA: TGTGCCAGCAGCCCTGAAGGGGCAGGGGTCTTTGTTCAGCCCCAGCATTTT. The chain has TRBV2 and TRBJ1-5; possible D gene TRBD1, 6 bases. The germline V and J ends were trimmed by 6 bases and 6 bases, with 24 bases remaining between them. CDR3 size: 17 residues. Germline V gene data show CDR1 as SNHLY and CDR2 as FYNNEI.

This chain uses TRBV5-8 with TRBJ1-5; 9 bases match TRBD1. The ends lost 5 bases at V and 1 base at J; junction bases unmatched: 4. CDR1 and CDR2 (germline): SGHTS, YDEGEE. The CDR3 runs to 15 residues. The DNA for the CDR3 is TGTGCCAGCAGACGGACAGGGGAAAGCAATCAGCCCCAGCATTTT. Translated, it gives CASRRTGESNQPQHF.

The genes are TRBV11-2 and TRBJ2-6; D remains ambiguous. Germline CDR1 and CDR2: SGHAT and FQNNGV. The V end was cut by 5 bases, the J end by 1 base, with 9 bases between. The CDR3 sequence is 15 residues long. The CDR3 loop reads CASSLYGSGANVLTF. The CDR3 bases are TGTGCCAGCAGCCTTTACGGTTCTGGGGCCAACGTCCTGACTTTC.

The chain is built from TRBV29-1 and TRBJ1-2; 9 nucleotides match TRBD1. This CDR3 has 15 amino acids. Germline V gene sequence: CDR1 SQVTM, CDR2 ANQGSEA. Trimming took 4 bases from V and 2 from J; bases not matched to a gene: 8. Here the CDR3 reads CSVVARTGDNYGYTF. The CDR3 bases are TGCAGCGTTGTCGCTCGGACAGGGGACAACTATGGCTACACCTTC.